This T cell receptor (beta chain) was captured by sequencing in a study of T cells in Graves' hyperthyroidism and ophthalmopathy. Study overall: Blood was drawn when the patient was first diagnosed and still untreated. Study-level points and caveats: Most clonotypes expanded in the thyroid (above 0.001) were also present in blood.

Amplification of TCR beta CDR3 regions was performed using RNA transcripts as template. In the first-round RT-PCR of the TCR CDR3, the HTBI primer set was used. TCRdb fed the multiplex PCR reads into MiXCR, producing one record per CDR3 protein. The repertoire consists of 300,000 to 450,000 distinct CDR3 sequences, with approximately 18% occurring once and the leading ten covering about a sixth. The table lists this clonotype with many counts. What it recognizes is unknown. Germline-derived CDR1 and CDR2 are WSHSY and SAAADI. Trimming took 2 bases from V and 5 from J, leaving 10 bases between them. This CDR3 region has 13 residues. Reasons for excluding patients were uncontrolled infection, other autoimmune disease, pregnancy or lactation. The authors obtained PBMCs from around 11 ml of fresh peripheral blood.

The chain couples TRBV10-2 to TRBJ2-7; D ambiguous. The specimen sequenced was blood. The TCR was taken from a woman between 40 and 55 years old with Graves' ophthalmopathy. The CDR3 nucleotides read TGCGCCAGCAGTGAGAAGGGTACCCACGAGCAGTACTTC. Amino acid sequence: CASSEKGTHEQYF.